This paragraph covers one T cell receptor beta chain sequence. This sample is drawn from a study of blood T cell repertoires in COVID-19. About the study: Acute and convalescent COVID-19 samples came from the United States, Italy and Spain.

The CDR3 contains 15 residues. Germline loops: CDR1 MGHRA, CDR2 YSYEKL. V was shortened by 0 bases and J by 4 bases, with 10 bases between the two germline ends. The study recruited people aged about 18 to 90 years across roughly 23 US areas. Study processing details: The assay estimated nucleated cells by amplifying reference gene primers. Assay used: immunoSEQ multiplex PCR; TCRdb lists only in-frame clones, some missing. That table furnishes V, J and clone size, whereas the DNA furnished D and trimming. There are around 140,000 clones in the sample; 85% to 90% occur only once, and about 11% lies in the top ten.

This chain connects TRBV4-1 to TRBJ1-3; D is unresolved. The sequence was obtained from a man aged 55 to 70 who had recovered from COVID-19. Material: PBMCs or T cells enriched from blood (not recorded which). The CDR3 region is CASSQDPGRGNTIYF. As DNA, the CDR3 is TGCGCCAGCAGCCAAGACCCCGGCAGGGGAAACACCATATATTTT.